Included here is one T cell receptor beta chain sequence, with context. The table lists this clonotype with many counts. Its antigen is still unknown. Per-base quality was not reported, and no clone a single base away is much larger than it. The sample originates from a study of naive and memory T cell subsets (dated by TCRdb to 2016 to 2017). Looking at the study overall: The figure summarizing these samples reported some ten blood donors, 7 tuberculin skin test biopsies and 3 saline control biopsies. PCR2 was typically a SYBR Green qPCR stopped at a set threshold; low-input samples could instead use end-point PCR (about 6 cycles). Findings and caveats that apply to the study as a whole: The potential sensitivity of the RNA-based method to TCR transcript changes with T cell activation and differentiation was acknowledged.

Library creation used UMI-ligation and nested PCR. Four rounds of PCR, run with the SP2 primer together with nested alpha and beta constant region primers, were used to amplify the ligated cDNA. For the blood and skin samples, reverse transcription of TCR RNA was done with SuperScript IV along with alpha and beta constant region primers. T4 RNA ligase 1 was used to ligate an oligonucleotide containing the Illumina SP2 primer and a UMI to the 3' end of the cDNA. To prevent hairpin formation, the 12-nucleotide UMI was made up of two random hexamers with an eight-base spacer between them. From the second PCR onward, TCR alpha and beta chain libraries were processed separately and dual indexed for multiplexing. After pooling, the indexed libraries were analyzed by capillary electrophoresis and sequenced on either an Illumina MiSeq or NextSeq. Libraries were spiked with PhiX DNA at about 5-7.5% so that base diversity was increased and cluster recognition was improved. From the authors' description of their analysis: Demultiplexor pulled UMIs out of read 2, joined the UMIs with the TCR sequence from read 1, and separated reads according to sample indices. V and J genes and V-J junctions were identified by Decombinator, and each TCR was assigned a five-part identifier that included V and J deletions. UMIs were used by Collapsinator to correct sequencing errors and PCR amplification heterogeneity, so that a UMI-based abundance was obtained for each TCR. Identifiers were converted to nucleotide sequence by CDR3Translator and translated to amino acids, and CDR3 regions were extracted on the basis of terminal motifs. After normalization to the amount of input RNA, the error-corrected alpha and beta TCR counts from blood and from skin were compared. TCRdb reran the public reads through fastp at Q25 and MiXCR, keeping productive beta chains. Every CDR3 protein is listed once, alongside the most common genes and DNA of its rows. TCRdb's processing, not the authors' own work, is the source of the V and J calls. This sample holds some 25,000 distinct CDR3 sequences; 5% to 5.5% were observed only once. The ten largest clones capture roughly 7.1% of the sample.

Trimming at the junction amounts to 4 bases on V and 7 bases on J, and the germline ends lie 11 bases apart. Counted from cysteine to phenylalanine, this CDR3 has 11 amino acids. The retained sequence is limited to the CDR3, 33 bases, with the frame set at the first base. According to the germline V gene (reference sequence), CDR1 reads GTSNPN and CDR2 reads SVGIG. Using 3' ligation of a UMI-containing oligonucleotide to TCR cDNA, the study laid out a robust and sensitive protocol to amplify, sequence and analyze TCRs. For whole blood analysis, less than 3 ml of peripheral blood was collected from healthy adult volunteers into Tempus tubes, and RNA was extracted following the manufacturer's instructions. Total RNA was used without cell sorting and was treated with RQ1 DNase before reverse transcription, with a target input of 1 to 1000 ng. Libraries were prepared from skin biopsies and whole blood so that pipeline robustness could be tested in samples in which T cells form a minority population.

This receptor chain uses TRBV30 and TRBJ2-7; TRBD2 is possibly the D segment (5 matching bases). Sequencing was performed on blood. The sequence came from an adult in good health. The CDR3 protein: CAWMEAGEQYF. In nucleotide form, the sequence is TGTGCCTGGATGGAGGCCGGAGAGCAGTACTTC.